Given below is one T cell receptor (beta chain) in context. There are a few counts of this clone. Its cognate antigen has yet to be identified. Base quality data are lacking; no much larger clone is found one base away. This sample was included in a study of cytotoxic CD8 clonotypes in ibrutinib-treated CLL (dated by TCRdb to the early 2020s). Background for the entire study: The cohort included some 14 treatment-naive and ten to eleven relapsed/refractory patients; 17 to 18 were IGHV unmutated. Partial responses were observed in 24 patients and complete responses in 2; after a median follow-up of about 69 months, remission was maintained in some 14 patients and progression was observed in approximately 12. Response samples were obtained after a median of around 11 months of treatment, with a range of about 6 to 36 months. Samples averaged roughly 260,000 productive templates and roughly 86,000 productive rearrangements. Longitudinal samples were available for 26 of the 86 trial participants. Cryopreserved peripheral blood mononuclear cells were collected at three points: before therapy, at response, and at either sustained remission or disease progression. Every remission and progressive disease sample was obtained while ibrutinib was still being received by the patients.

V is shortened by 0 bases, J by 4 bases, and the region joining them spans 5 bases. The germline V gene specifies SGDLS as CDR1 and YYNGEE as CDR2. The CDR3 runs 13 amino acids, cysteine and phenylalanine included. Of the read, only the CDR3 DNA is kept; its 39 bases are in frame from base 1. The paper's findings and limits, for the study overall: Baseline clonality was found to be higher than that of age-matched healthy donors and was strongly correlated with circulating CD8+ T-cell counts. An increase in clonality was observed at ibrutinib response, with clonality remaining stable during sustained remission and falling back toward baseline at progression. Public clonotypes were rare and either shrank or stayed stable during treatment, and the rise in clonality at ibrutinib response reflected expansion of private clonotypes. Sampling times were not matched between sustained-remission and progressing patients, and lymph node repertoires were not studied.

The goal of deep resolution MiSeq sequencing was a depth between 1 in 1 million and 1 in 200,000 T cells, and coverage averaged 10x per clonotype. The immunoSEQ hsTCRB Kit was used to generate the TCR beta libraries. Per the original workflow: The data were analyzed with ImmunoSEQ Analyzer and ImmunoSEQ Data Assistant, and V, D and J gene assignments followed IMGT definitions. Clonality, which ranges from 0 to 1, was calculated as one minus the normalized Shannon entropy of productive rearrangement frequencies. Public clonotype analysis was restricted to overrepresented clonotypes comprising at least 0.05% of each patient's repertoire. Repertoires from about a dozen age-matched healthy donors in immuneACCESS were used as clonality controls. What TCRdb holds here is the immuneACCESS table cut down to in-frame rearrangements. Part of the clones is not present; checked against another copy, under half of the missing clones reflect an unresolved V gene, and the others are unexplained. Clone size and V and J calls were adopted from that table, with D and trimming inferred from the DNA. This sample lists 300,000 or so clones; roughly 70% were detected once. The top ten constitute under 8% of the sample.

Approximately 2 micrograms of genomic DNA were extracted from cryopreserved PBMCs for TCR beta library preparation. High-throughput TCR beta sequencing was performed on longitudinal blood samples from CLL patients receiving ibrutinib monotherapy. The patients were enrolled in a single-center, open-label phase 2 trial of ibrutinib monotherapy. This clonotype was obtained from a human donor with chronic lymphocytic leukemia. The chain links TRBV9 with TRBJ1-5; the D gene remains uncertain. The sample consisted of PBMCs, taken after 36 months of ibrutinib treatment. CDR3 region: CASSVAENQPQHF. The nucleotide sequence is TGTGCCAGCAGCGTAGCTGAGAATCAGCCCCAGCATTTT.